This entry features one T cell receptor beta chain sequence. The antigen is not known. Naivety among CD8 cells was defined by CD45RO negativity and positive CCR7 selection, thereby excluding terminally differentiated effector memory CD45RA+ cells. Recent vaccinations or acute infections were absent in the healthy HIV-negative adult donors. This record comes from a study of shared clonotypes between healthy human individuals. Regarding the study as a whole: Sorted-subset samples were not fully sequenced, rarefaction indicated. Naive subsets typically showed greater estimated richness than memory subsets.

Trimming stripped 5 bases from V and 5 bases from J, with 7 bases between. Germline V gene sequence: CDR1 PRHDT, CDR2 FYEKMQ (reference sequence). This CDR3 spans 11 amino acids. Genomic DNA from each subset was divided evenly over several immunoSEQ plates. Repertoires were generated with immunoSEQ multiplex PCR, while TCRdb's copy carries only in-frame clones and drops some. Of around 2,100,000 clones listed, about 94% are singletons. Sequencing was done on a sample of naive CD8+ T cells sorted from blood. This receptor was identified in a man between 18 and 35 years old in good health. V and J are TRBV13 and TRBJ2-7; D gene uncertain. The CDR3 DNA sequence: TGTGCCAGCAGCGACCGCCACGAGCAGTACTTC. It is translated as CASSDRHEQYF.